This TCR beta chain was obtained from a study of GPR56 and killer-like receptors on CD4 memory cells (dated by TCRdb to about 2019). The study in broad terms: The study proposed that progressive acquisition of KLRB1, KLRG1, GPR56 and then KLRF1 marks human CD4+ memory T-cell differentiation and cytokine production potential. The study described its healthy blood donors as age-matched to the liver disease patients, who had a median age of around 70 years. Broad study findings and their caveats: Clonal frequency was low in the marker-negative population and rose progressively along the proposed pathway, while TCRbeta diversity fell correspondingly. Rather than full repertoires, the diversity and similarity analyses used only the 100 most expanded clones in each population. Overlap of TCR repertoires was observed especially between the late populations 4 and 5, and partly population 3. Clones dominating late populations 4 and 5 were also found in early populations 1 and 2, and this finding was taken by the authors as evidence for linear differentiation.

In the absence of a count, this clonotype is rated medium-sized (0.01 to 0.1%) from its frequency. Its binding antigen is unknown. Five KLR/GPR56-defined CD4+ populations were enriched by fluorescence-activated cell sorting before TCRbeta sequencing. To test whether memory differentiation follows a linear pathway, the researchers sequenced TCRbeta repertoires from five CD4+ T-cell subsets, each defined by expression of KLRB1, KLRG1, GPR56 and KLRF1. TCR-sequenced cells came from peripheral blood of healthy control individuals, reported as five donors in the TCRbeta analysis figure. The researchers collected heparinized peripheral blood and processed every sample within one hour of retrieval. To isolate peripheral blood mononuclear cells, blood was diluted 1:2 in PBS and put through Biocoll density gradient centrifugation at room temperature. Before flow sorting, CD4+ T cells were magnetically enriched from freshly isolated PBMCs using anti-CD4 MicroBeads. A BD FACSAria II was used to sort CD4+ T cells, enriched from the PBMCs of healthy donors, according to marker expression. For surface staining, the researchers used Miltenyi Biotec antibodies: anti-KLRB1 clone 191B8, anti-KLRF1 clone 4A4.D10 and anti-KLRG1 clone REA261.

According to the germline V gene, CDR1 reads MNHNS and CDR2 reads SASEGT. The CDR3 contains 15 residues, cysteine and phenylalanine counted. No DNA has been recorded. TCRdb records Illumina HiSeq 2500 as the sequencer. The recombined TCRbeta locus was amplified by a previously published PCR protocol to build sequencing libraries. The authors' analysis ran thus. Reads whose average quality score was below 30 were removed, and the reads that remained were processed with IMSEQ. Each clonotype was defined by Vbeta gene, Jbeta gene and CDR3 amino acid sequence. To quantify how much the repertoires of different populations overlapped, the Morisita-Horn index was computed on the top 100 expanded clones. Renyi diversity profiles calculated on the top 100 expanded clones were used to evaluate clonal diversity. Based on TCRdb reprocessing of the reads, there is one entry per CDR3 protein sequence, and DNA is missing. TCRdb's processing, not the authors' own work, is the source of the V and J calls. The sample table gives several thousand distinct CDR3 sequences. Around 5% of the sample goes to the ten largest clones.

Sequenced: memory CD4+ T cells from blood. Here the chain combines TRBV6-1 and TRBJ1-5; TCRdb designates TRBD1, a call that cannot be tested without DNA. This sequence was found in a human donor in good health. The CDR3 has the sequence CASRQEILGNQPQHF.